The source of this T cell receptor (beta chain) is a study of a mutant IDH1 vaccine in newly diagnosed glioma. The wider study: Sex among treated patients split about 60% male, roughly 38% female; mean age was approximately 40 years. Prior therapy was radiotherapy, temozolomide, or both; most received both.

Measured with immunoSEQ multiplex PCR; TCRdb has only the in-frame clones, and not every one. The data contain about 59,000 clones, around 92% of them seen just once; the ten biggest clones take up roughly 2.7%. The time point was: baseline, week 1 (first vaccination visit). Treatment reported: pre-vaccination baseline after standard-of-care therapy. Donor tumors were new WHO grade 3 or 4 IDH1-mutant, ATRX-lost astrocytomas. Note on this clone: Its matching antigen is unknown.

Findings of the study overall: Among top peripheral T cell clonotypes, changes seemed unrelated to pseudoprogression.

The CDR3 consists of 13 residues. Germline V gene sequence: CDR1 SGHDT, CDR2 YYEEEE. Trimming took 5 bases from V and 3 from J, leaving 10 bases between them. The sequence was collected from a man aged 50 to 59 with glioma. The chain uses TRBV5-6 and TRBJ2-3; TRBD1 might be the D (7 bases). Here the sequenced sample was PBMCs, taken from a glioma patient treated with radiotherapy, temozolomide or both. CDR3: CASSAGGTDTQYF. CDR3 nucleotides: TGTGCCAGCAGTGCAGGGGGGACAGATACGCAGTATTTT.